The present T cell receptor (beta chain) was sequenced within a study of cytomegalovirus exposure and HLA in healthy donors. Here immunoSEQ multiplex PCR was the method, and the copy in TCRdb shows in-frame clones only, minus some. This table holds about 130,000 clones, roughly 90% found once. CDR1 is MNHNS, CDR2 SASEGT, per germline. With 7 bases removed from V and 0 bases from J, the gap between germline ends came to 7 bases. The CDR3 is made up of 13 amino acids. The gene calls are TRBV6-1 and TRBJ1-3, with D hard to call. The sequence was obtained from a man aged 25-45 years in good health and CMV-seronegative. Sequences were obtained from PBMCs. The CDR3 DNA sequence: TGTGCCAGCATTTTCGGCTCTGGAAACACCATATATTTT. Translating it yields CASIFGSGNTIYF.